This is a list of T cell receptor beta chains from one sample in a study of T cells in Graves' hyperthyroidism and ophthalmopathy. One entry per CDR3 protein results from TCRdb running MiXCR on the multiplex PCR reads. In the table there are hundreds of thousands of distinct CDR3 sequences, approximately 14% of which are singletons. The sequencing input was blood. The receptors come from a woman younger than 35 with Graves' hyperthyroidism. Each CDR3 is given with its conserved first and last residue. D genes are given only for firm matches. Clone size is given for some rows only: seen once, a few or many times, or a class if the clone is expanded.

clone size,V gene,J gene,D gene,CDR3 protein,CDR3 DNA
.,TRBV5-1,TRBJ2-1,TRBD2,CASSFGEGYSHEQFF,TGCGCCAGCAGCTTTGGGGAGGGGTATAGCCATGAGCAGTTCTTC
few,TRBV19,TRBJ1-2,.,CASSMAPLTGNYGYTF,TGTGCCAGTAGTATGGCCCCTTTAACAGGGAACTATGGCTACACCTTC
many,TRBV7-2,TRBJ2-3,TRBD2,CASSSYLASGTDTQYF,TGTGCCAGCAGCTCCTACCTCGCTAGCGGGACAGATACGCAGTATTTT
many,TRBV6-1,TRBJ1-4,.,CASSPLGTSNEKLFF,TGTGCCAGCAGTCCCCTCGGCACCTCTAATGAAAAACTGTTTTTT
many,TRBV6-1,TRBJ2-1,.,CASSLFPEQFF,TGTGCCAGCAGTCTGTTTCCTGAGCAGTTCTTC
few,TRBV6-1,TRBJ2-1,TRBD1,CASTPTGASYNEQFF,TGTGCCAGCACCCCGACAGGGGCCTCCTACAATGAGCAGTTCTTC
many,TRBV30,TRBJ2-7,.,CAGTRGGYEQYF,TGTGCCGGGACCCGGGGAGGCTACGAGCAGTACTTC
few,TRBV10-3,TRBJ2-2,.,CAISELGGTNTGELFF,TGTGCCATCAGTGAGTTGGGCGGGACGAACACCGGGGAGCTGTTTTTT
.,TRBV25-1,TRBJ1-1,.,CASSKTGGGTEAFF,TGTGCCAGCAGTAAAACCGGGGGCGGCACTGAAGCTTTCTTT
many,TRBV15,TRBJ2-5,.,CATSRGTDGFQETQYF,TGTGCCACCAGCAGAGGGACAGATGGGTTCCAAGAGACCCAGTACTTC
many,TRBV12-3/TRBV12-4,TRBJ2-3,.,CASPPSGNYWADTQYF,TGTGCCAGCCCCCCATCAGGCAACTATTGGGCAGATACGCAGTATTTT
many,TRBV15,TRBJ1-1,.,CATSRVGGGNTEAFF,TGTGCCACCAGCAGAGTTGGGGGGGGGAACACTGAAGCTTTCTTT
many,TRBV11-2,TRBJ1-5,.,CASSAQGGPQHF,TGTGCCAGCAGCGCACAGGGCGGGCCCCAGCATTTT
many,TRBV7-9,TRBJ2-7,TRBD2,CASSPSGTVSEQYF,TGTGCCAGCAGCCCTAGCGGGACAGTCAGCGAGCAGTACTTC
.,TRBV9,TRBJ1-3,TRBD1,CASSAPRTGPGNTIYF,TGTGCCAGCAGCGCCCCTCGGACAGGACCTGGAAACACCATATATTTT
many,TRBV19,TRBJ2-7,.,CASSWGLGYEQYF,TGTGCCAGTAGTTGGGGGCTTGGATACGAGCAGTACTTC
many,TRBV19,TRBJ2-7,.,CASQSSSPPYEQYF,TGTGCCAGCCAAAGTAGTTCACCGCCCTACGAGCAGTACTTC
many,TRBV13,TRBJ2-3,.,CASSSGETDTQYF,TGTGCCAGCAGCTCAGGGGAAACAGATACGCAGTATTTT
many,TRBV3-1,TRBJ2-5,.,CASSRTDETQYF,TGTGCCAGCAGCCGGACTGATGAGACCCAGTACTTC
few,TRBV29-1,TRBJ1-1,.,CSVAGHEAFF,TGCAGCGTTGCCGGACACGAAGCTTTCTTT
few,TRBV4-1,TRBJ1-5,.,CASSQREGNQPQHF,TGCGCCAGCAGCCAAAGGGAGGGCAATCAGCCCCAGCATTTT
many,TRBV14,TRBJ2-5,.,CASTLSGRETQYF,TGTGCCAGCACCTTATCCGGCAGGGAGACCCAGTACTTC
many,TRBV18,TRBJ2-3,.,CASSPDREHITDTQYF,TGTGCCAGCTCACCAGACAGAGAGCACATCACAGATACGCAGTATTTT
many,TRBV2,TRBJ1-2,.,CASSDQGYYGYTF,TGTGCCAGCAGCGACCAGGGTTACTATGGCTACACCTTC
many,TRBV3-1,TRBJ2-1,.,CASSQVVYNEQFF,TGTGCCAGCAGCCAAGTAGTCTACAATGAGCAGTTCTTC
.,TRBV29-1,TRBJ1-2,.,CSVEESPWGNYGYTF,TGCAGCGTTGAAGAAAGCCCTTGGGGTAACTATGGCTACACCTTC
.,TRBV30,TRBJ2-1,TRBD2,CAWSVSGDVNEQFF,TGTGCCTGGAGTGTAAGCGGGGATGTAAATGAGCAGTTCTTC
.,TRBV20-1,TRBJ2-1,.,CSARDRTQGGEQFF,TGCAGTGCTAGAGATAGGACCCAGGGCGGTGAGCAGTTCTTC
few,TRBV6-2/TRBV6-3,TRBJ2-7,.,CASSYFNEQYF,TGTGCCAGCAGTTACTTCAACGAGCAGTACTTC
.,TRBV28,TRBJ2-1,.,CASKQRPSSYNEQFF,TGTGCCAGCAAGCAGCGCCCGAGCTCCTACAATGAGCAGTTCTTC
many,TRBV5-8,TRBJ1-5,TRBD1,CASSLYLGTVRDQPQHF,TGTGCCAGCAGCCTTTACCTCGGGACAGTGAGGGATCAGCCCCAGCATTTT
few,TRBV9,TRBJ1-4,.,CASSVEGGARWNEKLFF,TGTGCCAGCAGCGTAGAGGGGGGGGCGCGGTGGAATGAAAAACTGTTTTTT
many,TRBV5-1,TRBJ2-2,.,CASSGGREGATGELFF,TGCGCCAGCAGCGGGGGGCGAGAGGGCGCGACCGGGGAGCTGTTTTTT
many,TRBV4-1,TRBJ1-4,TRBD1,CASSQREGAREKLFF,TGCGCCAGCAGCCAACGTGAGGGGGCGAGAGAAAAACTGTTTTTT
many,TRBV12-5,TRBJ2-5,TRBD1,CASGLIQTGAETQYF,TGTGCTAGTGGTTTGATACAAACAGGGGCAGAGACCCAGTACTTC
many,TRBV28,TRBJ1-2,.,CASSFQGSGYGYTF,TGTGCCAGCAGTTTTCAGGGGTCCGGCTATGGCTACACCTTC
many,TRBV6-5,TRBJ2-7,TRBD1,CASSYSGQGPYEQYF,TGTGCCAGCAGTTACTCGGGACAGGGACCCTACGAGCAGTACTTC
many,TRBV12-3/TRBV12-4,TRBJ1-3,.,CASLGGNTIYF,TGTGCCAGCTTGGGTGGAAACACCATATATTTT
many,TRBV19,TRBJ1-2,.,CASSEKQAFTF,TGTGCCAGTAGTGAGAAACAGGCGTTCACCTTC
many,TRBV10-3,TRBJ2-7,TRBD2,CAASATSGKDEQYF,TGTGCCGCGTCGGCGACTAGCGGGAAGGACGAGCAGTACTTC
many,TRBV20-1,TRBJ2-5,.,CSAKRTGVGETQYF,TGCAGTGCCAAACGTACGGGAGTGGGAGAGACCCAGTACTTC
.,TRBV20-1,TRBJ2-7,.,CSARGPRVDEQYF,TGCAGTGCTAGAGGCCCCAGGGTAGACGAGCAGTACTTC
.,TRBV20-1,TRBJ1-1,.,CSARAGHAGTEAFF,TGCAGTGCTAGAGCGGGACACGCAGGGACTGAAGCTTTCTTT
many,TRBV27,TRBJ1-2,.,CASSSFAPTGKGYGYTF,TGTGCCAGCAGTTCCTTTGCCCCAACAGGGAAGGGCTATGGCTACACCTTC
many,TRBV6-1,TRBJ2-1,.,CASSDYSGSSYNEQFF,TGTGCCAGCAGTGACTATTCTGGGAGCTCCTACAATGAGCAGTTCTTC
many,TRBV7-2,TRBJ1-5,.,CASSFRGESNQPQHF,TGTGCCAGCAGCTTCAGAGGGGAGAGCAATCAGCCCCAGCATTTT
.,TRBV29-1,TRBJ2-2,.,CSVVWLNTGELFF,TGCAGCGTTGTCTGGCTTAACACCGGGGAGCTGTTTTTT
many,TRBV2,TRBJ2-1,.,CASTPRENEQFF,TGTGCCAGCACCCCTCGAGAAAATGAGCAGTTCTTC
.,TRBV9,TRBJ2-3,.,CASSHGGVTTDTQYF,TGTGCCAGCAGCCACGGTGGAGTTACCACAGATACGCAGTATTTT
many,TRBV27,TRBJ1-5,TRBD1,CASSRIPGGDQPQHF,TGTGCCAGCAGTAGAATTCCAGGGGGGGATCAGCCCCAGCATTTT
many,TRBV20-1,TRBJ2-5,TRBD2,CSAPGLAVDRTQYF,TGCAGTGCTCCCGGACTAGCGGTCGATCGGACCCAGTACTTC
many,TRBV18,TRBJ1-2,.,CASSPPMDPNYGYTF,TGTGCCAGCTCACCACCGATGGATCCTAACTATGGCTACACCTTC
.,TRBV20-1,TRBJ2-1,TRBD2,CSGWGGGTLRGEQFF,TGCAGTGGCTGGGGGGGGGGGACTTTAAGAGGTGAGCAGTTCTTC
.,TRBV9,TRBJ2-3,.,CASSVATGPWDTQYF,TGTGCCAGCAGCGTAGCTACGGGGCCATGGGATACGCAGTATTTT
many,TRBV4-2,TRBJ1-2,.,CASSQDRGYTF,TGTGCCAGCAGCCAAGACAGGGGCTACACCTTC
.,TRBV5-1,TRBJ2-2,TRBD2,CASTGLAGATGELFF,TGCGCCAGCACCGGACTAGCGGGAGCCACCGGGGAGCTGTTTTTT
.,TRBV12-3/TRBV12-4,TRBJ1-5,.,CASSLGHTNQPQHF,TGTGCCAGCAGTCTAGGACATACGAATCAGCCCCAGCATTTT
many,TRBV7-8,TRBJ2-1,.,CASISSEGVGEQFF,TGTGCCAGCATCTCTAGTGAGGGGGTCGGGGAGCAGTTCTTC
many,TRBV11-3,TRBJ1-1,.,CASSLDWQMNTEAFF,TGTGCCAGCAGCTTAGATTGGCAGATGAACACTGAAGCTTTCTTT